Shown below are 26 T cell receptor beta chains from a single sample sequenced in a study of spatial heterogeneity in lung cancer. Time point meaning: blood at routine non-recurrence follow-up after resection. TCRdb passed the 5' RACE reads through MiXCR, listing each CDR3 protein once. The profile covers approximately 110,000 distinct CDR3 sequences, with approximately 11% appearing a single time and 20% to 25% taken by the ten largest. Sequencing used PBMCs, obtained at follow-up. The receptors shown here come from a female donor with early-stage non-small cell lung cancer.

This clonotype appeared many times. The rearrangement uses TRBV7-6 and TRBJ1-6; D is possibly TRBD1 (6 bases). The V end lost 5 bases, the J end lost 6 bases, and 14 bases lay between the germline ends. Germline lookup yields CDR1 SGHVS and CDR2 FNYEAQ. There are 15 residues in the CDR3. The CDR3 region is CASSPRTDSNSPLHF. For the CDR3, the DNA is TGTGCCAGCAGCCCGCGGACAGATAGTAATTCACCCCTCCACTTT.

This clonotype was counted only a few times. Mismatch with germline at one junction end may stem from a read error. The chain employs TRBV5-1 and TRBJ2-7; tentative D call: TRBD2 (6 bases). The germline V gene has CDR1 SGHRS and CDR2 YFSETQ. The CDR3 runs to 16 residues. The CDR3 bases are TGCGACAGCTCTCACACTACTAGCCTCTCCTCCTACGAGCAGTACTTC. Its protein is CDSSHTTSLSSYEQYF.

In this sample, this clonotype turned up a few times. The V call is TRBV9, the J call TRBJ2-1; D gene uncertain. Trimming removed 0 bases at V and 0 bases at J, with 13 bases between. This CDR3 has 17 residues. Germline CDR1 reads SGDLS; CDR2 reads YYNGEE. Written as DNA, the CDR3 is TGTGCCAGCAGCGTAGGGCTCCCCCTAAGCTCCTACAATGAGCAGTTCTTC. Its translation is CASSVGLPLSSYNEQFF.

This clonotype has a count of ten or more. V gene TRBV2 combines with J gene TRBJ2-7; TRBD1 matches at 8 bases. Germline loops: CDR1 SNHLY, CDR2 FYNNEI. Unmatched junction bases numbered 6, after V lost 6 bases and J lost 5 bases. The CDR3 length is 13 residues. CDR3 in DNA: TGTGCCAGCAGGAGGACAGGGAAGAACGAGCAGTACGTC. Translation: CASRRTGKNEQYV.

The gene calls are TRBV28 and TRBJ1-2; the match to TRBD1 covers 7 bases. This CDR3 has 13 amino acids. Trimming took 5 bases from V and 8 from J; bases not matched to a gene: 8. Germline assignment: CDR1 MDHEN and CDR2 SYDVKM. CDR3 DNA sequence: TGTGCCAGCAGTAACGACAGGGTAGAAGGCTACACCTTC. It translates to CASSNDRVEGYTF.

This clonotype was observed at least ten times. The rearrangement links TRBV7-2 to TRBJ2-7, with D perhaps TRBD2 (5 bases). V gave up 1 base and J gave up 1 base, with 14 bases separating them. The CDR3 loop spans 16 amino acids. CDR1 and CDR2 (germline): SGHTA, FQGNSA. CDR3 nucleotides: TGTGCCAGCAGCTTAGGTGTGGACTTATTATCCTACGAGCAGTACTTC. It translates to CASSLGVDLLSYEQYF.

The sample holds a few counts of this clonotype. The genes are TRBV29-1 and TRBJ2-1; D might be TRBD1 or TRBD2, each matching 6 bases. The V and J ends lost 3 bases and 2 bases respectively, with 8 bases between them. Per the germline V gene, CDR1 is SQVTM and CDR2 is ANQGSEA. This CDR3 has 13 residues. Here the CDR3 reads CSVDRGAYNEQFF. CDR3 nucleotides: TGCAGCGTTGATAGGGGGGCCTACAATGAGCAGTTCTTC.

This clonotype was found many times. The CDR3 region has the DNA TGTGCCAGCAAGGGACTAGCGACCTACAATGAGCAGTTCTTC. Amino acid sequence: CASKGLATYNEQFF. J is TRBJ2-1 and V is TRBV6-2 or TRBV6-3; 10 bases align to TRBD2. Germline loops: CDR1 MNHEY, CDR2 SVGEGT. The CDR3 consists of 14 residues. The J segment lost 2 bases and the V segment lost 7 bases, leaving 2 bases of the junction unmatched.

This clonotype was seen ten or more times. The genes are TRBV18 and TRBJ2-1; TRBD1 matches 12 bases. The length of the CDR3 is 13 residues. Germline trimming cut 4 bases from V and 9 bases from J; bases unmatched to any gene: 1. The germline V gene has CDR1 KGHSH and CDR2 LQKENI. The CDR3 reads CASSRDRGLEQFF. CDR3 nucleotide sequence: TGTGCCAGCTCACGGGACAGGGGGCTTGAGCAGTTCTTC.

This clonotype was seen many times. The chain has TRBV29-1 and TRBJ1-2; 8 positions agree with TRBD1. The CDR3 is made up of 13 amino acids. Trimming took 5 bases from V and 6 from J; bases not matched to a gene: 8. Germline-derived CDR1 and CDR2 are SQVTM and ANQGSEA. The CDR3 reads CSVRRSTGDGYTF. DNA of the CDR3: TGCAGCGTTCGCCGCTCGACAGGGGATGGCTACACCTTC.

The rearrangement links TRBV19 to TRBJ2-3; D not resolved. Trimming pared 3 bases from V and 0 bases from J, leaving 13 bases between. There are 16 residues in the CDR3. Germline CDR1 and CDR2: LNHDA and SQIVND (reference sequence). CDR3 DNA sequence: TGTGCCAGTAGTATTAGGCAGGCTTGGAGCACAGATACGCAGTATTTT. Translating gives CASSIRQAWSTDTQYF. Together with reference TRBV19 and TRBJ2-3, the CDR3 gives the full variable domain: DGGITQSPKYLFRKEGQNVTLSCEQNLNHDAMYWYRQDPGQGLRLIYYSQIVNDFQKGDIAEGYSVSREKKESFPLTVTSAQKNPTAFYLCASSIRQAWSTDTQYFGPGTRLTVL.

Only a few counts were recorded for this clonotype. V gene TRBV30 combines with J gene TRBJ1-1; a possible D gene is TRBD1 (5 bases). The CDR3 length is 14 residues. Per the germline V gene, CDR1 is GTSNPN and CDR2 is SVGIG (reference sequence). The V gene lost 3 bases and the J gene lost 6 bases, with 17 bases spanning the gap. The CDR3 region is CAWRLTGTGAEAFF. CDR3 DNA: TGTGCCTGGAGGCTCACGGGTACAGGCGCTGAAGCTTTCTTT.

This clonotype was seen more than once but under ten times. The chain links TRBV4-3 to TRBJ1-2; D might be TRBD1 (6 bases). CDR3 length: 16 residues. The germline V gene encodes CDR1 LGHNA and CDR2 YSLEER. V shed 0 bases and J shed 4 bases, with 15 bases lying between them. CDR3 bases: TGCGCCAGCAGCCAAGACACCAAGACAGGCGGCTATGGCTACACCTTC. Translation: CASSQDTKTGGYGYTF.

J is TRBJ1-4 and V is TRBV9, with D unresolved. This CDR3 is built from 15 residues. V was shortened by 0 bases and J by 0 bases, with 6 bases between the two germline ends. Germline V gene sequence: CDR1 SGDLS, CDR2 YYNGEE. The DNA for the CDR3 is TGTGCCAGCAGCGTAGGGCTTTCAACTAATGAAAAACTGTTTTTT. Protein product: CASSVGLSTNEKLFF.

In this sample, this clonotype turned up many times. The chain employs TRBV9 and TRBJ2-2; weak D call: TRBD1 (5 bases). The CDR3 is 15 residues long. The germline V gene encodes CDR1 SGDLS and CDR2 YYNGEE. V lost 0 bases and J 5 bases, leaving 11 bases between the germline ends. Here the CDR3 reads CASSVVSRATGELFF. The CDR3 DNA reads as TGTGCCAGCAGCGTAGTATCCAGGGCTACCGGGGAGCTGTTTTTT.

In its sample, this clonotype was seen a few times. The V call is TRBV5-1, the J call TRBJ2-6; D possibly uses TRBD1 or TRBD2 (5 bases each). CDR1 is SGHRS and CDR2 is YFSETQ in the germline V gene. V was trimmed by 4 bases and J by 4 bases, leaving 15 bases between them. This CDR3 region has 16 residues. CDR3 DNA: TGCGCCAGCAGCGTCCAGGGTGGGAGAGGGGCCAACGTCCTGACTTTC. This encodes CASSVQGGRGANVLTF.

V usage is TRBV12-3 or TRBV12-4 and J usage is TRBJ1-5; TRBD1 matches at 10 bases. The length of the CDR3 is 16 residues. The V and J ends lost 5 bases and 2 bases, in that order; junction bases with no gene match: 6. The CDR3, as DNA: TGTGCCAGCAGTCTCGGACAGGGGGTAGGCAATCAGCCCCAGCATTTT. Its translation: CASSLGQGVGNQPQHF.

This sequence joins TRBV4-2 and TRBJ2-5, with D perhaps TRBD1 (5 bases). Per germline, CDR1 LGHNA and CDR2 YNFKEQ. The CDR3 runs 15 residues. V shed 4 bases and J shed 5 bases, with 17 bases lying between them. The CDR3, as DNA: TGTGCCAGCAGCCTCATATGGGGCCCCTTCGAGACCCAGTACTTC. It codes for CASSLIWGPFETQYF.

This clonotype was counted many times. The rearrangement uses TRBV30 and TRBJ2-5; either TRBD1 or TRBD2 may fit D (6 bases each). CDR3 length: 15 residues. With 0 bases removed from V and 0 bases from J, the gap between germline ends came to 11 bases. Germline V gene data show CDR1 as GTSNPN and CDR2 as SVGIG (reference sequence). The CDR3, as DNA: TGTGCCTGGAGTGTACAGGGACTCAACCAAGAGACCCAGTACTTC. Translation: CAWSVQGLNQETQYF.

The chain employs TRBV28 and TRBJ1-5; D is uncertain. V lost 10 bases, J lost 4 bases, and 2 bases lay in between. The CDR3 extends over 9 amino acids. The germline gives CDR1 MDHEN, CDR2 SYDVKM. Here the CDR3 reads CATNQPQHF. The CDR3 DNA reads as TGTGCCACGAATCAGCCCCAGCATTTT.

The V call is TRBV23-1, the J call TRBJ2-5, with D possibly matching TRBD1 (6 bases). TRBV23-1 is designated an ORF whose function remains uncertain. V lost 2 bases and J 0 bases, leaving 16 bases between the germline ends. The CDR3 runs to 17 residues. The CDR3 protein is CASSQPDRWGYQETQYF. The CDR3 nucleotides are TGCGCCAGCAGTCAACCCGACAGGTGGGGCTACCAAGAGACCCAGTACTTC.

The J gene is TRBJ1-1, the V gene TRBV3-1; a weak D match, TRBD1 (6 bases). CDR1 and CDR2 (germline): LGHDT, YNNKEL (reference sequence). V was clipped by 3 bases and J by 5 bases, with 19 bases between them. The CDR3 runs 16 residues. The CDR3 region is CASSQNVGATLTEAFF. The CDR3 coding sequence is TGTGCCAGCAGCCAGAACGTGGGGGCCACCCTAACTGAAGCTTTCTTT.

Ten or more counts support this clonotype. V and J are TRBV5-1 and TRBJ2-1; 9 nucleotides line up with TRBD2. Trimming cost V 0 bases and J 3 bases; bases outside gene matches: 4. Germline CDR1 and CDR2: SGHRS and YFSETQ. This CDR3 spans 16 amino acids. The CDR3 region is CASSLATSGLYNEQFF. CDR3 DNA: TGCGCCAGCAGCTTGGCTACTAGCGGGCTCTACAATGAGCAGTTCTTC. The full variable domain, its missing parts supplied by reference TRBV5-1 and TRBJ2-1, is KAGVTQTPRYLIKTRGQQVTLSCSPISGHRSVSWYQQTPGQGLQFLFEYFSETQRNKGNFPGRFSGRQFSNSRSEMNVSTLELGDSALYLCASSLATSGLYNEQFFGPGTRLTVL.

This clonotype was recorded a few times. The rearrangement links TRBV19 to TRBJ2-1; no clear D. CDR1 and CDR2 (germline): LNHDA, SQIVND (reference sequence). V was cut by 5 bases and J by 6 bases, with 11 bases left in between. CDR3 length: 13 amino acids. The CDR3 protein is CASSFQAGNEQFF. In DNA, the CDR3 is TGTGCCAGTAGTTTCCAGGCAGGCAATGAGCAGTTCTTC.

This clonotype was counted between two and nine times. V is TRBV28 and J is TRBJ2-2; 9 bases align to TRBD1. Looked up from germline, CDR1 is MDHEN and CDR2 is SYDVKM. This CDR3 is built from 17 residues. J gave up 5 bases and V 5 bases, and 12 bases lay outside the gene matches. The CDR3 nucleotides read TGTGCCAGCAGTATCCGGGACAGGGCGCCTGGGACCGGGGAGCTGTTTTTT. This gives the protein CASSIRDRAPGTGELFF. Based on the CDR3 plus reference TRBV28 and TRBJ2-2, the full variable domain is DVKVTQSSRYLVKRTGEKVFLECVQDMDHENMFWYRQDPGLGLRLIYFSYDVKMKEKGDIPEGYSVSREKKERFSLILESASTNQTSMYLCASSIRDRAPGTGELFFGEGSRLTVL.

V usage is TRBV7-2 and J usage is TRBJ2-1; tentative D call: TRBD2 (5 bases). CDR1 is SGHTA and CDR2 is FQGNSA in the germline V gene. CDR3 length: 16 amino acids. V lost 1 base and J lost 3, with 13 bases in between. The CDR3 DNA is TGTGCCAGCAGCTTAGAAATAGCGAGTTTCTACAATGAGCAGTTCTTC. Protein product: CASSLEIASFYNEQFF. The whole variable domain, remainder taken from reference TRBV7-2 and TRBJ2-1, is GAGVSQSPSNKVTEKGKDVELRCDPISGHTALYWYRQSLGQGLEFLIYFQGNSAPDKSGLPSDRFSAERTGGSVSTLTIQRTQQEDSAVYLCASSLEIASFYNEQFFGPGTRLTVL.